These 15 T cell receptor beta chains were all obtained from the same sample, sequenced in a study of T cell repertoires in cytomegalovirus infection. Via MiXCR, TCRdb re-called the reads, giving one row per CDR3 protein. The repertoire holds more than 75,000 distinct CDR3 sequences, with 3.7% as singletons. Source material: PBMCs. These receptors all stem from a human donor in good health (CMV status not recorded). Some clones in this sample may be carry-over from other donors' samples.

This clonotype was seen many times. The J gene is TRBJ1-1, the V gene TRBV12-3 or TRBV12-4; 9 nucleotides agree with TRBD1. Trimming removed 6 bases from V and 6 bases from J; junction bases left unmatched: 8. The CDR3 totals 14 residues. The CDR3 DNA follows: TGTGCCAGCAGCTATGACGACAGGGGGTCTGAAGCTTTCTTT. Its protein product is CASSYDDRGSEAFF.

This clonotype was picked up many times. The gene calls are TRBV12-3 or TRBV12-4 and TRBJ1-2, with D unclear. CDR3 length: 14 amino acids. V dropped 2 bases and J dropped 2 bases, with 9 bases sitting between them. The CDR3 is CASSLLGRNYGYTF. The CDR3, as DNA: TGTGCCAGCAGTTTACTGGGCAGAAACTATGGCTACACCTTC.

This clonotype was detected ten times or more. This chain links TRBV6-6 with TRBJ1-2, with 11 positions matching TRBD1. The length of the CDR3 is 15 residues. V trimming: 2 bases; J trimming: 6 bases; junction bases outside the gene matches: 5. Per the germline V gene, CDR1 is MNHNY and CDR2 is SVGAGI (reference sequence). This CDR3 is CASSYGTGGGDGYTF. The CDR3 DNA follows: TGTGCCAGCAGTTACGGGACAGGGGGTGGAGATGGCTACACCTTC.

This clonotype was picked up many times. The CDR3 here is CASSSGNQPQHF. The CDR3 coding sequence is TGTGCCAGCAGCAGTGGCAATCAGCCCCAGCATTTT. The gene calls are TRBV2 and TRBJ1-5, with D uncertain. CDR3 length equals 12 residues. Germline assignment: CDR1 SNHLY and CDR2 FYNNEI. V was cut by 6 bases and J by 2 bases, with 5 bases left in between.

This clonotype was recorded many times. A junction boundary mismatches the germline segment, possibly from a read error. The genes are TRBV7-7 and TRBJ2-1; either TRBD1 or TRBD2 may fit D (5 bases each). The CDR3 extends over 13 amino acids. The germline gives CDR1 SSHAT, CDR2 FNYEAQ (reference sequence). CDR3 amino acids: CASSLGDRDQQFF. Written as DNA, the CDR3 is TGTGCTAGCAGCTTAGGGGATAGGGACCAGCAGTTCTTC.

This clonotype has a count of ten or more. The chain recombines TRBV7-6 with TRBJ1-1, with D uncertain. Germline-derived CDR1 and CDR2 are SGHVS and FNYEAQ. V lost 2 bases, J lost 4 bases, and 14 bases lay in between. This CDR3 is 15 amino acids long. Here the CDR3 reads CASSLRPIDSTEAFF. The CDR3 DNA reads TGTGCCAGCAGCTTAAGGCCAATCGATAGCACTGAAGCTTTCTTT.

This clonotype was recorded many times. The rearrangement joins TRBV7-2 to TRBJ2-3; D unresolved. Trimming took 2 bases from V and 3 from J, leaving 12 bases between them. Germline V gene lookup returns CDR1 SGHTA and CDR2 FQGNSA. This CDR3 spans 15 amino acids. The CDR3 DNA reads TGTGCCAGCAGCTTACAACATAAGGGAACAGATACGCAGTATTTT. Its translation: CASSLQHKGTDTQYF.

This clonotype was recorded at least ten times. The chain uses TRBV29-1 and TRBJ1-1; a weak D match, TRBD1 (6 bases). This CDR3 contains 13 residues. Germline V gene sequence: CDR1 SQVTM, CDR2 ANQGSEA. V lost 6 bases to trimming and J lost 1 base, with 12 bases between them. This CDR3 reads CSVAGQWNTEAFF. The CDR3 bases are TGCAGCGTCGCGGGACAATGGAACACTGAAGCTTTCTTT.

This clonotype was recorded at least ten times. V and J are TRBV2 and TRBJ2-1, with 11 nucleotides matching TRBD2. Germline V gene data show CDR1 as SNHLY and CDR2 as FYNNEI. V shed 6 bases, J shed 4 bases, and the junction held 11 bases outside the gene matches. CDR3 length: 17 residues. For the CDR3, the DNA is TGTGCCAGCAGCCTACAACTACTAGCGGGGGTATACAATGAGCAGTTCTTC. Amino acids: CASSLQLLAGVYNEQFF.

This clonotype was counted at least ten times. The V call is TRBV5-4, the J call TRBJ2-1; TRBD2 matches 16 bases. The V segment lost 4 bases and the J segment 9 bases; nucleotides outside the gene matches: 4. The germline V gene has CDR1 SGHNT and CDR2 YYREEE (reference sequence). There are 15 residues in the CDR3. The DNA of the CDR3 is TGTGCCAGCAGCCCCGGGACTAGCGGGGGGGTTGAGCAGTTCTTC. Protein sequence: CASSPGTSGGVEQFF. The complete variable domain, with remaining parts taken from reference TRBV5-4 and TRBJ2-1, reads ETGVTQSPTHLIKTRGQQVTLRCSSQSGHNTVSWYQQALGQGPQFIFQYYREEENGRGNFPPRFSGLQFPNYSSELNVNALELDDSALYLCASSPGTSGGVEQFFGPGTRLTVL.

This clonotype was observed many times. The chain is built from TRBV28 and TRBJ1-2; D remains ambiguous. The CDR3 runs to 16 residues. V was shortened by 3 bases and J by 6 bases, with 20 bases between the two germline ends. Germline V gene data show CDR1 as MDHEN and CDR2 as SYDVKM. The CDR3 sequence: CASSFRMRHPEDGYTF. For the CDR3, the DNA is TGTGCCAGCAGTTTTCGAATGCGACACCCGGAGGATGGCTACACCTTC.

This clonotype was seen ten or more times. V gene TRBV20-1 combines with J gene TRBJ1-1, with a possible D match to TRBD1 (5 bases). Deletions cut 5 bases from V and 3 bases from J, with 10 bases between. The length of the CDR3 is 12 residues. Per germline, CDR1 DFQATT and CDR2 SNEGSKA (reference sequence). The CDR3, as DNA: TGCAGTGCTGTCAGGGCAGACACTGAAGCTTTCTTT. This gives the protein CSAVRADTEAFF.

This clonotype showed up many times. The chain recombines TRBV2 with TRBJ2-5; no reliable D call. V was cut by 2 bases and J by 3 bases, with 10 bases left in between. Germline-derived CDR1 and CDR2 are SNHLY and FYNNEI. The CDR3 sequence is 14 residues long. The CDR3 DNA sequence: TGTGCCAGCAGTGAAAGAGAGCGAGAAGAGACCCAGTACTTC. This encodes CASSEREREETQYF.

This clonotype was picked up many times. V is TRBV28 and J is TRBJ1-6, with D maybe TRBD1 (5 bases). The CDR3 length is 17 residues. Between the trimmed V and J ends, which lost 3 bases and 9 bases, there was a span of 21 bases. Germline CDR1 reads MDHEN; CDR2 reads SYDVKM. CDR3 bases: TGTGCCAGCAGTTTCCCCCTCTTCAGGGTTAGGCGTTCACCCCTCCACTTT. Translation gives CASSFPLFRVRRSPLHF.

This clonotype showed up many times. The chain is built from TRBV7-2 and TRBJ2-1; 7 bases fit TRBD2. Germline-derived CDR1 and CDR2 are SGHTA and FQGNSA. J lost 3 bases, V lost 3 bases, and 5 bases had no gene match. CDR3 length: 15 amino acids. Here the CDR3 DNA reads TGTGCCAGCAGCTTTACCGGGGGGTACTACAATGAGCAGTTCTTC. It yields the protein CASSFTGGYYNEQFF.